One sample yielded the 8 T cell receptor beta chains listed below, sequenced in a study of graft-versus-host responses after intestinal transplantation. These receptors are not linked to any known antigen. Clones were sequenced by immunoSEQ multiplex PCR, and TCRdb holds only the in-frame ones, with some missing. The table includes around 99,000 clones, about 92% detected once. The sequences come from unstimulated CD8+ T cells sorted from spleen or lymph node cells, collected before intestinal transplant. These receptors were taken from a human donor who received an intestinal transplant.

The chain carries TRBV6-5 and TRBJ2-1; 7 bases are a match to TRBD1. The CDR3 sequence is 15 residues long. The V and J ends lost 0 bases and 6 bases, in that order; junction bases with no gene match: 5. Germline values: CDR1 MNHEY, CDR2 SVGAGI. Here the CDR3 reads CASSYSGSGGNEQFF. The DNA of the CDR3 is TGTGCCAGCAGTTACTCGGGATCAGGGGGCAATGAGCAGTTCTTC.

The gene calls are TRBV7-9 and TRBJ1-6; maybe TRBD1 (5 bases). The ends were cut back, 7 bases at V and 14 bases at J, with 27 bases in the middle. CDR1 is SEHNR and CDR2 is FQNEAQ in the germline V gene (reference sequence). This CDR3 comprises 16 residues. CDR3 nucleotides: TGTGCCAGCACCTTCGGGGTGACGGGGGGATCGGGTTCCCTCCACTTT. Translated, it gives CASTFGVTGGSGSLHF.

V and J are TRBV19 and TRBJ1-1; D is uncertain. V lost 0 bases and J lost 1, with 9 bases in between. This CDR3 spans 15 amino acids. Germline V gives CDR1 LNHDA, CDR2 SQIVND (reference sequence). The CDR3 loop reads CASSIEGGPNTEAFF. Here the CDR3 DNA reads TGTGCCAGTAGTATAGAAGGAGGTCCGAACACTGAAGCTTTCTTT.

J is TRBJ1-2 and V is TRBV9; 9 nucleotides agree with TRBD1. J was trimmed by 8 bases and V by 3 bases; bases with no gene match: 2. In germline, CDR1 is SGDLS, CDR2 YYNGEE. There are 12 residues in the CDR3. CDR3 DNA sequence: TGTGCCAGCAGCGGGGACAGGGAAGGCTACACCTTC. It codes for CASSGDREGYTF.

This clone was counted a single time. V gene TRBV15 combines with J gene TRBJ1-2; 11 nucleotides line up with TRBD1. The V segment lost 5 bases and the J segment 1 base; nucleotides outside the gene matches: 6. CDR1 and CDR2 (germline): LNHNV, YYDKDF (reference sequence). This CDR3 contains 16 residues. The CDR3 loop is CATSRDRGAFNYGYTF. CDR3 nucleotides: TGTGCCACCAGCCGGGACAGGGGGGCCTTTAACTATGGCTACACCTTC. Combining the CDR3 with reference TRBV15 and TRBJ1-2 gives the whole variable domain DAMVIQNPRYQVTQFGKPVTLSCSQTLNHNVMYWYQQKSSQAPKLLFHYYDKDFNNEADTPDNFQSRRPNTSFCFLDIRSPGLGDTAMYLCATSRDRGAFNYGYTFGSGTRLTVV.

The rearrangement joins TRBV7-2 to TRBJ1-2; perhaps TRBD1 as D (5 bases). Germline V gives CDR1 SGHTA, CDR2 FQGNSA. The CDR3 is 16 amino acids. V shed 5 bases and J shed 4 bases, with 20 bases lying between them. The chain's CDR3 is CASSLGGGWEGYGYTF. Here the CDR3 DNA reads TGTGCCAGCAGCCTGGGGGGGGGATGGGAGGGCTATGGCTACACCTTC.

This sequence joins TRBV5-4 and TRBJ2-7; 10 nucleotides agree with TRBD2. V lost 5 bases to trimming and J lost 2 bases; unmatched junction nucleotides: 4. The CDR3 consists of 14 residues. Germline CDR1 reads SGHNT; CDR2 reads YYREEE (reference sequence). Here the CDR3 DNA reads TGTGCCAGCAGTCAAAGCGGGGGGGCCTACGAGCAGTACTTC. This sequence encodes CASSQSGGAYEQYF.

The chain carries TRBV27 and TRBJ2-2; 12 bases are shared with TRBD1. Trimming removed 8 bases from V and 7 bases from J; junction bases left unmatched: 17. The CDR3 covers 18 residues. Per the germline V gene, CDR1 is MNHEY and CDR2 is SMNVEV (reference sequence). The CDR3 loop reads CASGIWSWGTGGIGELFF. CDR3 nucleotides: TGTGCCAGCGGGATTTGGAGTTGGGGGACAGGGGGCATCGGGGAGCTGTTTTTT.